This TCR beta chain was sequenced in a study of shared clonotypes between healthy human individuals. Study findings and constraints: What rarefaction showed was incomplete sorted-subset sequencing despite large depth. Generation probability values for non-shared clonotypes were lower than those for clonotypes shared by all four donors.

From CD4+ cells came CD45RA+ naive and CD45RA-negative memory subsets. Of note for this clone: Its antigen remains unknown.

Assay execution proceeded at the deep level. Libraries were prepared by immunoSEQ multiplex PCR; TCRdb keeps only in-frame clonotypes and omits some of them. The sample consists of fewer than 2.5 million clones, 80% to 95% of them appearing once. Sequencing used naive CD4+ T cells from PBMCs. As to subset: CD45RA+ positively selected. This clonotype was sampled from a man aged 18 to 30 in good health. Some clones in this sample may be carry-over from other donors' samples.

The CDR3 here is CASSSGDGLGTEAFF. CDR3 DNA: TGCGCCAGCAGCTCGGGGGATGGATTGGGAACTGAAGCTTTCTTT. The chain carries TRBV5-1 and TRBJ1-1; TRBD1 might be the D (5 bases). Trimming removed 3 bases at V and 5 bases at J, with 17 bases between. CDR3 size: 15 residues. CDR1 SGHRS and CDR2 YFSETQ come from the germline V gene.